This passage covers 21 T cell receptor beta chains from one sample sequenced in a study of CD8 T cell repertoires and HIV-1 epitope variants. The table came from immunoSEQ multiplex PCR; TCRdb's copy has only in-frame clones and leaves some out. This sample has roughly 6,800 clones, with over 55% found just once. What these receptors recognize is not known. The sequencing input was cultured CD8+ T cells derived from PBMCs. The receptor set was obtained from a male donor with HIV.

The chain couples TRBV2 to TRBJ2-7; TRBD1 aligns across 8 bases. Germline CDR1 and CDR2: SNHLY and FYNNEI. The CDR3 contains 14 residues. After removal of 9 bases from V and 2 bases from J, the junction contained 9 bases not matched to a gene. The DNA for the CDR3 is TGTGCCAGAGACCGGGACAGGTTAACCTACGAGCAGTACTTC. This gives the protein CARDRDRLTYEQYF.

In its sample, this clone was seen a few times. This chain connects TRBV6-5 to TRBJ1-2; D call uncertain. This CDR3 region has 14 residues. Germline lookup yields CDR1 MNHEY and CDR2 SVGAGI. Deletions cut 1 base from V and 7 bases from J, with 13 bases between. The CDR3 bases are TGTGCCAGCAGTTACTTCCAGGATCGGGGTGGCTACACCTTC. Protein: CASSYFQDRGGYTF.

This clone is a singleton in its sample. The chain employs TRBV19 and TRBJ2-6; 7 bases agree with TRBD1. The CDR3 has 15 amino acids. CDR1 is LNHDA and CDR2 is SQIVND in the germline V gene (reference sequence). Trimming at V came to 4 bases and at J to 1 base, leaving 1 base not matched to a gene. CDR3: CASSTTGSGANVLTF. The CDR3 DNA reads as TGTGCCAGTAGTACGACAGGGTCTGGGGCCAACGTCCTGACTTTC.

The rearrangement uses TRBV9 and TRBJ2-2, with 9 bases matching TRBD1. Unmatched junction bases numbered 9, after V lost 2 bases and J lost 7 bases. The CDR3 has 16 amino acids. Germline V gene lookup returns CDR1 SGDLS and CDR2 YYNGEE. As DNA, the CDR3 is TGTGCCAGCAGCGTGACAGGGGGTTGGCGAAGCGGGGAGCTGTTTTTT. Protein sequence: CASSVTGGWRSGELFF.

A single count supports this clone. J is TRBJ2-1 and V is TRBV28, with 8 bases aligning to TRBD1. Germline CDR1 is MDHEN and CDR2 is SYDVKM. The CDR3 has 17 amino acids. The V segment lost 5 bases and the J segment 1 base; nucleotides outside the gene matches: 10. In DNA, the CDR3 is TGTGCCAGCAGTGAGCGACAGGGGATAGTATCCTACAATGAGCAGTTCTTC. As protein: CASSERQGIVSYNEQFF.

A few counts support this clone. The V and J genes are TRBV2 and TRBJ2-7; tentatively, D is TRBD1 (6 bases). This CDR3 has 13 residues. Germline V gene sequence: CDR1 SNHLY, CDR2 FYNNEI. The V end lost 6 bases, the J end lost 5 bases, and 14 bases lay between the germline ends. For the CDR3, the DNA is TGTGCCAGCAGAGGGACACCCTATAACGAGCAGTACTTC. Its translation: CASRGTPYNEQYF.

V usage is TRBV6-5 and J usage is TRBJ2-4; 7 nucleotides match TRBD1. This CDR3 has 14 residues. The junction had 6 bases not matched to a gene; V was cut back by 5 bases and J by 5 bases. Per germline, CDR1 MNHEY and CDR2 SVGAGI. CDR3 DNA: TGTGCCAGCAGTCCCGGACAGGCCCAAAACATTCAGTACTTC. Encoded protein: CASSPGQAQNIQYF.

The V gene is TRBV2, the J gene TRBJ2-5, with a weak D call TRBD2 (6 bases). CDR1 SNHLY and CDR2 FYNNEI come from the germline V gene. The germline V and J ends were trimmed by 7 bases and 5 bases, with 20 bases remaining between them. This CDR3 contains 15 residues. CDR3 bases: TGTGCCAGCACGTCGACTGGAGGGGTCGGCGAGACCCAGTACTTC. Residues: CASTSTGGVGETQYF.

The chain uses TRBV6-6 and TRBJ2-5; D uncertain. With 11 bases removed from V and 1 base from J, the gap between germline ends came to 17 bases. Germline assignment: CDR1 MNHNY and CDR2 SVGAGI (reference sequence). The CDR3 is 14 amino acids. In DNA, the CDR3 is TGTGCCTCGGGCAGTGGCGGCTTCCAAGAGACCCAGTACTTC. Residues: CASGSGGFQETQYF.

The rearrangement uses TRBV10-3 and TRBJ1-2; D is unresolved. CDR1 is ENHRY, CDR2 SYGVKD, per germline. This CDR3 region has 11 residues. V gave up 0 bases and J gave up 8 bases, with 4 bases separating them. For the CDR3, the DNA is TGTGCCATCAGTGAGTCAGAAGGCTACACCTTC. This codes for CAISESEGYTF.

The chain links TRBV6-5 to TRBJ2-2, with D unresolved. From germline, CDR1 is MNHEY and CDR2 SVGAGI. CDR3 size: 13 residues. V gave up 1 base and J gave up 5 bases, with 5 bases separating them. CDR3 residues: CASSYYSTGELFF. The CDR3 DNA reads as TGTGCCAGCAGTTACTACAGTACCGGGGAGCTGTTTTTT.

The rearrangement joins TRBV7-8 to TRBJ2-7; 12 positions match TRBD2. Germline assignment: CDR1 SGHVS and CDR2 FQNEAQ. Germline trimming cut 5 bases from V and 3 bases from J; bases unmatched to any gene: 2. The CDR3 contains 14 residues. The CDR3 DNA sequence: TGTGCCAGCAGCGGGGGACTAGCGGGCTACGAGCAGTACTTC. Its protein product is CASSGGLAGYEQYF. Drawing the rest from reference TRBV7-8 and TRBJ2-7, the complete variable domain is GAGVSQSPRYKVAKRGQDVALRCDPISGHVSLFWYQQALGQGPEFLTYFQNEAQLDKSGLPSDRFFAERPEGSVSTLKIQRTQQEDSAVYLCASSGGLAGYEQYFGPGTRLTVT.

The chain uses TRBV9 and TRBJ1-3; D call uncertain. The CDR3 sequence is 13 residues long. Per the germline V gene, CDR1 is SGDLS and CDR2 is YYNGEE. V was clipped by 4 bases and J by 3 bases, with 8 bases between them. CDR3 in DNA: TGTGCCAGCAGCTCAGTCAGTGGAAACACCATATATTTT. It encodes CASSSVSGNTIYF.

The chain carries TRBV19 and TRBJ2-2, with D possibly being TRBD1 (6 bases). The V gene lost 6 bases and the J gene lost 7 bases, with 15 bases spanning the gap. Germline CDR1 is LNHDA and CDR2 is SQIVND (reference sequence). CDR3 length: 14 amino acids. CDR3 nucleotide sequence: TGTGCCAGTAGCCCTGGTCAGGGGAACGGGGAGCTGTTTTTT. Encoded protein: CASSPGQGNGELFF.

The chain has TRBV11-2 and TRBJ2-1; perhaps TRBD2 as D (6 bases). The CDR3 consists of 14 residues. The germline V gene encodes CDR1 SGHAT and CDR2 FQNNGV. Deletions cut 3 bases from V and 4 bases from J, with 10 bases between. The CDR3 protein is CASSFRDSYNEQFF. The CDR3 bases are TGTGCCAGCAGCTTTAGGGACTCGTACAATGAGCAGTTCTTC.

The CDR3 DNA sequence: TGTGCCAGCAGTCCCCGGGACAGGGGGATATACTACGAGCAGTACTTC. This encodes CASSPRDRGIYYEQYF. The chain combines TRBV27 with TRBJ2-7, with 11 bases that match TRBD1. Germline CDR1 and CDR2: MNHEY and SMNVEV (reference sequence). V gave up 5 bases and J gave up 3 bases; unmatched junction bases: 9. The CDR3 totals 16 residues.

The chain is built from TRBV15 and TRBJ1-2, with D unresolved. CDR3 length equals 14 residues. Germline values: CDR1 LNHNV, CDR2 YYDKDF (reference sequence). V was clipped by 5 bases and J by 7 bases, with 17 bases between them. The CDR3 spells CATSPSDGLIGYTF. The CDR3 nucleotides read TGTGCCACCAGCCCATCCGACGGGCTAATTGGCTACACCTTC.

This clone was observed a few times. The chain is built from TRBV6-1 and TRBJ2-3; TRBD2 agrees at 7 bases. Germline assignment: CDR1 MNHNS and CDR2 SASEGT. The CDR3 runs to 15 residues. Trimming cost V 3 bases and J 3 bases; bases outside gene matches: 6. This CDR3 is CASSDRWEGTDTQYF. CDR3 nucleotide sequence: TGTGCCAGCAGTGATAGGTGGGAGGGAACAGATACGCAGTATTTT.

The rearrangement uses TRBV29-1 and TRBJ2-1; 13 bases align to TRBD2. The germline V gene has CDR1 SQVTM and CDR2 ANQGSEA. V shed 6 bases and J 8 bases; nucleotides not matched to a gene: 10. The CDR3 totals 15 residues. CDR3 protein: CSVSGTSGVWDEQFF. CDR3 DNA: TGCAGCGTCTCCGGGACTAGCGGGGTGTGGGATGAGCAGTTCTTC.

This clone was seen only a few times. The chain links TRBV19 to TRBJ1-1; D remains ambiguous. CDR1 and CDR2 from the germline V gene are LNHDA and SQIVND (reference sequence). The CDR3 sequence is 10 residues long. The germline V and J ends were trimmed by 6 bases and 11 bases, with 10 bases remaining between them. CDR3 coding DNA: TGTGCCAGTAGAGGCCTTGGGGCTTTCTTT. Translation: CASRGLGAFF.

This clone occurred a few times. The chain combines TRBV6-4 with TRBJ1-5; 12 bases line up with TRBD1. This CDR3 has 15 amino acids. The V gene end was trimmed by 5 bases and the J gene end by 5 bases; junction bases not matched to a gene: 4. Germline V CDR1 and CDR2: MRHNA, SNTAGT. The CDR3 region has the DNA TGTGCCAGCAGTCACGGGACAGGGGGCGATCAGCCCCAGCATTTT. The encoded protein is CASSHGTGGDQPQHF.